This TCR beta chain was identified in a study of T cell responses to AZD1222 COVID-19 vaccine. Using immunoSEQ multiplex PCR, the repertoire was profiled, and TCRdb retains in-frame clones only, with some absent. The table includes about 160,000 clones, over 75% detected once. A remark on this clone: What it binds is not known.

Study-level findings and limits: Mapped onto spike, vaccine-associated CD4 TCRs spanned it and were dominant at 160-218 and 743-854. Nearly half of spike-specific TCRs reportedly target unmutated variant regions.

The sample in question was peripheral blood, obtained 28 days after the second AZD1222 dose. This TCR was recovered from an adult who received the AZD1222 COVID-19 vaccine.

The CDR3 bases are TGTGCCAGCAGCCCCCGCCGGGGCTCTGGAAACACCATATATTTT. It translates to CASSPRRGSGNTIYF. The rearrangement joins TRBV7-8 to TRBJ1-3, with unresolved D. Germline CDR1 SGHVS, CDR2 FQNEAQ. The V and J ends lost 5 bases and 0 bases respectively, with 11 bases between them. CDR3 length equals 15 residues.